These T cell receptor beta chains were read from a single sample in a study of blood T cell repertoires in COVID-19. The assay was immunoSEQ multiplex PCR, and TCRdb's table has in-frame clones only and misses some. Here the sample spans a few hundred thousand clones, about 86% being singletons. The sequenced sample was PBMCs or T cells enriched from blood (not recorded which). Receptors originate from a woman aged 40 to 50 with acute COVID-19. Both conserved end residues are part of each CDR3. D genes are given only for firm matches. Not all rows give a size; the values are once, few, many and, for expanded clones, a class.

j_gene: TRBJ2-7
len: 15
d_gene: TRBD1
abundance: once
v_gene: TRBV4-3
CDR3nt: TGCGCCAGCAGCCTCGGCGGGACAGGGGGCTACGAGCAGTACTTC
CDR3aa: CASSLGGTGGYEQYF

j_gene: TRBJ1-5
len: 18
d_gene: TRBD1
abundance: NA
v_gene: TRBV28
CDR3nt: TGTGCCAGCAGTTTCCGACTGTTCGGACAGGGGCTGTATCAGCCCCAGCATTTT
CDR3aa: CASSFRLFGQGLYQPQHF

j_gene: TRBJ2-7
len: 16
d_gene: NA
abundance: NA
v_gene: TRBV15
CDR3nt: TGTGCCACCAGCAGAGTTGGGGCAGGACAAAGCTACGAGCAGTACTTC
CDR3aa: CATSRVGAGQSYEQYF

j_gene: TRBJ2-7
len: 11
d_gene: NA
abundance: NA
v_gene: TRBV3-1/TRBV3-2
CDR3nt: TGTGCCAGCAGCTCAACTCGTGAGCAGTACTTC
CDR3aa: CASSSTREQYF

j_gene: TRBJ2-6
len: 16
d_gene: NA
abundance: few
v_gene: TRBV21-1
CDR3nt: TGTGCCAGCAGCCCCAACAGGGGGCTTGGGGCCAACGTCCTGACTTTC
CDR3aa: CASSPNRGLGANVLTF

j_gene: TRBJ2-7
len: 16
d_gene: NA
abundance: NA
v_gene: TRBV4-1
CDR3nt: TGCGCCAGCAGCCAATCCTTTCAGGGGTACTCCTACGAGCAGTACTTC
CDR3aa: CASSQSFQGYSYEQYF

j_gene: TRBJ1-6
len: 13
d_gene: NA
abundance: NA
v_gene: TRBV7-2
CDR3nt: TGTGCCAGCAGCATCAATCCCCCCTCACCCCTCCACTTT
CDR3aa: CASSINPPSPLHF

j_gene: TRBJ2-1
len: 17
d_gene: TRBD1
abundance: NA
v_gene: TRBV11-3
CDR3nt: TGTGCCAGCAGCTTAGATCTAAAGGCAGGGGGCTACAATGAGCAGTTCTTC
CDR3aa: CASSLDLKAGGYNEQFF

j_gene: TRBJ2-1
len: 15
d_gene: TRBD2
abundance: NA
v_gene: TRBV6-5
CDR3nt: TGTGCCAGCAGCCCCCCCGCTAGCGGGGACAATGAGCAGTTCTTC
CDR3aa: CASSPPASGDNEQFF

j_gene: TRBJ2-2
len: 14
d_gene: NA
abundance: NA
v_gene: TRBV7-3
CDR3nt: TGTGCCAGCAGCATCCAGACAGGAAGCGGGGAGCTGTTTTTT
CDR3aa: CASSIQTGSGELFF

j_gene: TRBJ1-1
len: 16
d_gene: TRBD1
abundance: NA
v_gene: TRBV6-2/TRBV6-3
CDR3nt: TGTGCCAGCAGTTATCGGACAGGAAGCTATGACACTGAAGCTTTCTTT
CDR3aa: CASSYRTGSYDTEAFF